This TCR beta chain emerged from a study of Tregs in tolerant kidney transplant recipients. Here immunoSEQ multiplex PCR was the method, and the copy in TCRdb shows in-frame clones only, minus some. The repertoire includes 60,000 or so clones, 70% to 90% of them detected once, and under 2.5% sits in the top ten. Losses at the gene ends were 4 bases for V and 6 bases for J; bases not matched to a gene: 9. Germline V gene lookup returns CDR1 MNHGY and CDR2 SVAAGI. There are 15 residues in the CDR3. This clone has a count of ten or more. The specimen was Tregs from blood, collected before the transplant. The sequence was obtained from a human donor who received a combined kidney and bone marrow transplant. The chain employs TRBV6-9 and TRBJ1-5, with TRBD1 matching over 7 bases. The CDR3 is CASSSSGGLGQPQHF. The CDR3 nucleotides read TGTGCCAGCAGTTCCTCAGGGGGATTGGGTCAGCCCCAGCATTTT.